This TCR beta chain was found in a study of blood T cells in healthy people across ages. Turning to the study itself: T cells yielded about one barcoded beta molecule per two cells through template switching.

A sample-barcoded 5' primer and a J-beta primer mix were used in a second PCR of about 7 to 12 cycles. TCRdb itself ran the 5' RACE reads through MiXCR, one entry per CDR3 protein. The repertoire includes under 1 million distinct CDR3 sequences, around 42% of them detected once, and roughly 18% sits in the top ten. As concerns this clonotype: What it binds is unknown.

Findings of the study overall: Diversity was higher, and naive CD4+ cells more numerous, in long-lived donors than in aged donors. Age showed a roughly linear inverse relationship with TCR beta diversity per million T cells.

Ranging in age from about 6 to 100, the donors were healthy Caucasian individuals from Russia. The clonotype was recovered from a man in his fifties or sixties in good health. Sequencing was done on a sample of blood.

The CDR3 loop is CATSDESGLAYNEQFF. The CDR3 nucleotides are TGTGCCACCAGTGATGAGTCAGGACTAGCGTACAATGAGCAGTTCTTC. V usage is TRBV24-1 and J usage is TRBJ2-1; 9 bases are a match to TRBD2. From germline, CDR1 is KGHDR and CDR2 SFDVKD. Trimming took 3 bases from V and 4 from J; bases not matched to a gene: 6. The CDR3 consists of 16 residues.